One and the same sample provided the 27 T cell receptor beta chains below, sequenced in a study of regulatory T cells in long-lasting Graves disease. Time point described: newly diagnosed GD, antithyroid drugs for less than 3 months. Making the TCR library involved RNA that had been extracted from PBMCs. CDR3 regions were amplified by Arm-PCR using iRepertoire HTBI primers to build TCR beta libraries. TCRdb independently ran MiXCR on the multiplex PCR reads; one entry per CDR3 protein. There are 550,000 to 700,000 distinct CDR3 sequences in the sample; around 15% occur only once, and around 11% lies in the top ten. These data also formed part of another study, on T cells in Graves' hyperthyroidism and ophthalmopathy.

This specimen was peripheral blood mononuclear cells (PBMCs), taken at new diagnosis, from a patient treated with antithyroid drugs. The receptor source for this set is a man between 18 and 29 years old with Graves disease.

This clonotype showed up many times. The CDR3 here is CASSPLQGSLRGNTIYF. The CDR3 DNA sequence: TGTGCCAGCAGCCCTCTACAGGGGTCTTTAAGGGGAAACACCATATATTTT. The rearrangement uses TRBV3-1 and TRBJ1-3, with 7 bases fitting TRBD1. CDR3 size: 17 residues. V gave up 4 bases and J gave up 4 bases; unmatched junction bases: 13. The germline gives CDR1 LGHDT, CDR2 YNNKEL (reference sequence).

This clonotype was detected many times. The chain links TRBV12-3 or TRBV12-4 to TRBJ2-7, with 11 bases lining up with TRBD2. V shed 1 base and J 7 bases; nucleotides not matched to a gene: 6. The CDR3 runs to 15 residues. The CDR3 DNA sequence: TGTGCCAGCAGTTTAGTCCTAGCGGGAGGTTGGGAGCAGTACTTC. Translated, it gives CASSLVLAGGWEQYF.

This clonotype came up a few times. The rearrangement uses TRBV14 and TRBJ2-7, with D hard to call. Trimming took off 4 bases at V and 2 bases at J, with 12 bases between the two ends. The length of the CDR3 is 14 residues. From germline, CDR1 is SGHDN and CDR2 FVKESK. CDR3 sequence reads: CASSPLSVAYEQYF. CDR3 sequence (DNA): TGTGCCAGCAGCCCTCTATCAGTAGCCTACGAGCAGTACTTC. Complete variable domain (other parts from reference TRBV14 and TRBJ2-7): EAGVTQFPSHSVIEKGQTVTLRCDPISGHDNLYWYRRVMGKEIKFLLHFVKESKQDESGMPNNRFLAERTGGTYSTLKVQPAELEDSGVYFCASSPLSVAYEQYFGPGTRLTVT.

The rearrangement joins TRBV20-1 to TRBJ2-3, with 7 positions matching TRBD1. Germline loops: CDR1 DFQATT, CDR2 SNEGSKA (reference sequence). CDR3 length equals 15 residues. Trimming cost V 6 bases and J 4 bases; bases outside gene matches: 13. CDR3 DNA sequence: TGCAGTGCCCCCCGACAGGGCGTTATCCCAGATACGCAGTATTTT. Translation: CSAPRQGVIPDTQYF.

The rearrangement uses TRBV5-6 and TRBJ1-1, with D tentatively TRBD1 (6 bases). The ends were cut back, 1 base at V and 10 bases at J, with 20 bases in the middle. The CDR3 length is 15 residues. Germline CDR1 and CDR2: SGHDT and YYEEEE. In nucleotides, the CDR3 is TGTGCCAGCAGCTTGCAGGGGACGCAGGCAGCAGGAGCTTTCTTT. It translates to CASSLQGTQAAGAFF.

The genes are TRBV15 and TRBJ1-3, with D uncertain. The CDR3 has 13 residues. Trimming took 4 bases from V and 0 from J, leaving 4 bases between them. Germline lookup yields CDR1 LNHNV and CDR2 YYDKDF (reference sequence). DNA for the CDR3: TGTGCCACCAGCAACTACTCTGGAAACACCATATATTTT. This codes for CATSNYSGNTIYF.

The chain uses TRBV29-1 and TRBJ2-5; either TRBD1 or TRBD2 may supply D (5 bases each). The CDR3 totals 15 residues. V gave up 7 bases and J gave up 4 bases, with 22 bases separating them. Germline loops: CDR1 SQVTM, CDR2 ANQGSEA. The CDR3, as DNA: TGCAGCGCCCTAAGAGGGGCGGGTCTGGGAGAGACCCAGTACTTC. This codes for CSALRGAGLGETQYF.

This clonotype was counted at least ten times. The chain employs TRBV6-2 or TRBV6-3 and TRBJ2-7; 11 bases line up with TRBD2. V lost 2 bases, J lost 7 bases, and 7 bases stayed unmatched. The CDR3 extends over 15 amino acids. CDR1 and CDR2 from the germline V gene are MNHEY and SVGEGT. The CDR3 DNA follows: TGTGCCAGCAGTTACAGGCTAGCGGGAGGAAGGGAGCAGTACTTC. This gives the protein CASSYRLAGGREQYF.

The rearrangement uses TRBV28 and TRBJ2-3; D call uncertain. This CDR3 contains 13 residues. The ends were cut back, 4 bases at V and 0 bases at J, with 5 bases in the middle. Germline assignment: CDR1 MDHEN and CDR2 SYDVKM. The DNA of the CDR3 is TGTGCCAGCAGTTCCATCAGCACAGATACGCAGTATTTT. It encodes CASSSISTDTQYF.

This rearrangement joins TRBV27 to TRBJ2-7; maybe TRBD2 (6 bases). V lost 11 bases and J lost 6, with 11 bases in between. The CDR3 is 10 residues long. The germline gives CDR1 MNHEY, CDR2 SMNVEV (reference sequence). The CDR3: CAAGRGEQYF. The CDR3 DNA reads TGTGCCGCTGGGCGGGGCGAGCAGTACTTC.

This clonotype was recorded a few times. The chain links TRBV29-1 to TRBJ2-3, with TRBD2 matching over 12 bases. CDR1 and CDR2 from the germline V gene are SQVTM and ANQGSEA. V dropped 4 bases and J dropped 6; count of bases not matched to a gene: 5. This CDR3 comprises 14 residues. The CDR3 sequence: CSVGLAGGRDTQYF. In DNA, the CDR3 is TGCAGCGTTGGGCTAGCGGGAGGGAGGGATACGCAGTATTTT.

This clonotype was detected only a few times. This chain uses TRBV10-3 with TRBJ1-1; no definite D call. The ends were cut back, 4 bases at V and 1 base at J, with 10 bases in the middle. Germline V gene sequence: CDR1 ENHRY, CDR2 SYGVKD. This CDR3 contains 14 residues. CDR3 in DNA: TGTGCCATCAGTGGGTCGAGAGAGAACACTGAAGCTTTCTTT. Protein product: CAISGSRENTEAFF.

This clonotype was recorded a few times. The rearrangement uses TRBV9 and TRBJ2-3; D not resolved. Germline V gene sequence: CDR1 SGDLS, CDR2 YYNGEE. V shed 0 bases and J shed 0 bases, with 5 bases lying between them. This CDR3 spans 14 amino acids. This CDR3 reads CASSVAGSTDTQYF. The CDR3 DNA follows: TGTGCCAGCAGCGTAGCGGGTAGCACAGATACGCAGTATTTT.

This clonotype was seen at least ten times. The J gene is TRBJ2-1, the V gene TRBV5-1; D not certain. This CDR3 region has 13 residues. Trimming removed 5 bases from V and 3 bases from J, with 9 bases in between. From germline, CDR1 is SGHRS and CDR2 YFSETQ. CDR3 sequence reads: CASSPDNYNEQFF. The DNA of the CDR3 is TGCGCCAGCAGTCCGGATAACTACAATGAGCAGTTCTTC.

This clonotype was seen at least ten times. CDR3 nucleotide sequence: TGTGCCAGCAGTTACTCGACTACCGGGGAGCTGTTTTTT. Translating gives CASSYSTTGELFF. The chain has TRBV6-5 and TRBJ2-2; D gene unclear. V was trimmed by 0 bases and J by 5 bases, leaving 4 bases between them. The germline CDR1 and CDR2 sequences are MNHEY and SVGAGI. This CDR3 spans 13 amino acids.

The table lists this clonotype with a few counts. The chain carries TRBV10-3 and TRBJ2-5; D possibly uses TRBD1 or TRBD2 (5 bases each). The germline V gene encodes CDR1 ENHRY and CDR2 SYGVKD. Trimming removed 5 bases at V and 3 bases at J, with 13 bases between. The CDR3 runs to 14 residues. CDR3 in amino acids: CAISQGPIKETQYF. For the CDR3, the DNA is TGTGCCATCAGTCAGGGACCGATTAAAGAGACCCAGTACTTC.

The chain has TRBV12-3 or TRBV12-4 and TRBJ1-4; 9 bases fit TRBD1. The CDR3 loop spans 15 amino acids. V dropped 6 bases and J dropped 5; count of bases not matched to a gene: 7. The CDR3 here is CASSPTGGSNEKLFF. The CDR3 nucleotides read TGTGCCAGCAGCCCGACAGGGGGATCAAATGAAAAACTGTTTTTT.

The table lists this clonotype with a few counts. The chain links TRBV5-1 to TRBJ2-2, with 10 bases matching TRBD2. The germline V gene has CDR1 SGHRS and CDR2 YFSETQ. The CDR3 covers 16 residues. J was trimmed by 4 bases and V by 1 base; bases with no gene match: 4. CDR3 nucleotide sequence: TGCGCCAGCAGCTTGACTAGCGGGACGCTCACCGGGGAGCTGTTTTTT. Translated: CASSLTSGTLTGELFF.

This clonotype was counted between two and nine times. This chain links TRBV4-1 with TRBJ1-2; TRBD1 matches at 7 bases. Germline V lookup: CDR1 MGHRA, CDR2 YSYEKL. Losses at the gene ends were 3 bases for V and 3 bases for J; bases not matched to a gene: 4. The CDR3 length is 14 residues. The CDR3 is CASSQGGGDYGYTF. CDR3 sequence (DNA): TGCGCCAGCAGCCAGGGAGGGGGCGACTATGGCTACACCTTC.

Turning to this clonotype: Possible read error: a much larger clone is one base away. The rearrangement joins TRBV5-1 to TRBJ2-1; D possibly uses TRBD1 or TRBD2 (5 bases each). The germline V gene encodes CDR1 SGHRS and CDR2 YFSETQ. The CDR3 sequence is 17 residues long. CDR3 region: CASSLAQTRGPYTEQFF. As DNA, the CDR3 is TGCGCCAGCAGCTTGGCCCAAACTAGGGGTCCCTACACTGAGCAGTTCTTC.

On this clonotype itself: With a much larger clone just one base away, this may be a read error. The rearrangement uses TRBV29-1 and TRBJ2-1; 12 bases map to TRBD2. CDR3 size: 15 residues. The V gene's germline CDR1 is SQVTM and CDR2 ANQGSEA. V gave up 5 bases and J gave up 5 bases; unmatched junction bases: 7. The chain's CDR3 is CSVRPTSGSHNEQFF. The CDR3, as DNA: TGCAGCGTTCGACCGACTAGCGGGAGCCACAATGAGCAGTTCTTC.

This clonotype was observed at least ten times. The chain's CDR3 is CASSLGRGRNEQFF. In DNA, the CDR3 is TGTGCCAGCAGTTTGGGTAGGGGGCGGAATGAGCAGTTCTTC. The chain carries TRBV27 and TRBJ2-1; 7 bases align to TRBD1. The CDR3 loop spans 14 amino acids. In germline, CDR1 is MNHEY, CDR2 SMNVEV (reference sequence). With 3 bases clipped from V and 7 bases from J, the junction kept 6 bases outside the gene matches.

This clonotype has more than one count but fewer than ten. The chain has TRBV14 and TRBJ2-2; TRBD2 aligns across 13 bases. CDR1 SGHDN and CDR2 FVKESK come from the germline V gene. This CDR3 is built from 18 residues. Trimming cost V 4 bases and J 4 bases; bases outside gene matches: 9. The CDR3: CASSLRTSGRSSTGELFF. In nucleotides, the CDR3 is TGTGCCAGCAGCCTTAGGACTAGCGGGAGATCGAGCACCGGGGAGCTGTTTTTT.

This clonotype was counted ten times or more. The rearrangement links TRBV5-5 to TRBJ2-3; D is perhaps TRBD2 (6 bases). Deletions cut 0 bases from V and 9 bases from J, with 11 bases between. The CDR3 contains 13 residues. Germline-derived CDR1 and CDR2 are SGHKS and YYEKEE (reference sequence). The CDR3 DNA reads TGTGCCAGCAGCTTGGTGCCGGGAGAAACGCAGTATTTT. Amino acid sequence: CASSLVPGETQYF.

This clonotype was counted many times. The gene calls are TRBV3-1 and TRBJ1-1; no firm D call. Germline V gives CDR1 LGHDT, CDR2 YNNKEL (reference sequence). The V end lost 3 bases, the J end lost 3 bases, and 5 bases lay between the germline ends. CDR3 size: 12 residues. CDR3: CASSHDYTEAFF. The CDR3 DNA reads as TGTGCCAGCAGCCACGACTACACTGAAGCTTTCTTT.

This clonotype was seen once. This likely traces to a read error, being one base from a far larger clone. This sequence joins TRBV12-3 or TRBV12-4 and TRBJ2-4, with D possibly being TRBD2 (6 bases). This CDR3 comprises 13 residues. V was shortened by 8 bases and J by 13 bases, with 21 bases between the two germline ends. CDR3 DNA sequence: TGTGCCAGCGCGGGGCCGCCGCTGGGAGAGCAGTACTTC. Residues: CASAGPPLGEQYF.

This chain connects TRBV24-1 to TRBJ2-3; TRBD2 matches at 8 bases. V was clipped by 4 bases and J by 0 bases; unmatched bases: 5. Looked up from germline, CDR1 is KGHDR and CDR2 is SFDVKD. CDR3 length: 16 amino acids. The CDR3 region is CATSDPTSGSTDTQYF. CDR3 DNA: TGTGCCACCAGTGACCCTACTAGCGGTAGCACAGATACGCAGTATTTT.